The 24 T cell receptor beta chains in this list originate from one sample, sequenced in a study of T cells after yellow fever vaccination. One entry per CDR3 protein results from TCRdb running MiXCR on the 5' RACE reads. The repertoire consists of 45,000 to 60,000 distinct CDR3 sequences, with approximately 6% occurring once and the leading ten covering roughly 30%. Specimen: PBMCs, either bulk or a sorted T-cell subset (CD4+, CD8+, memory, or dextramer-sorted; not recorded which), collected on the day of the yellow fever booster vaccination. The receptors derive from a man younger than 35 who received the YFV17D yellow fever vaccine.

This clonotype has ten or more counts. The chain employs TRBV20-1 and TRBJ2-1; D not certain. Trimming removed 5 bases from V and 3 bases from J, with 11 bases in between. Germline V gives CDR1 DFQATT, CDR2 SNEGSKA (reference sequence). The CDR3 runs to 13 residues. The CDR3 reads CSAGRPLYNEQFF. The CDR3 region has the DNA TGCAGTGCTGGACGTCCACTCTACAATGAGCAGTTCTTC.

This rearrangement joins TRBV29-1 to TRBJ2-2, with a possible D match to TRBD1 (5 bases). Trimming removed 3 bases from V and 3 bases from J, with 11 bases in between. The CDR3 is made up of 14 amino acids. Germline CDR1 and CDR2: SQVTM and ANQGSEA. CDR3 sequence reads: CSVEEQAYTGELFF. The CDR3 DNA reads TGCAGCGTTGAGGAACAGGCCTACACCGGGGAGCTGTTTTTT.

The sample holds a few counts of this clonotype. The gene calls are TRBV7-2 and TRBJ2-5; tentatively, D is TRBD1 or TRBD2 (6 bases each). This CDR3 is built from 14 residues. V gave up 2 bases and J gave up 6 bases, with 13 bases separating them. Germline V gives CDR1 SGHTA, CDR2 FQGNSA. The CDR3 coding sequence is TGTGCCAGCAGCTTACTGATCGGGGGCAAGACCCAGTACTTC. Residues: CASSLLIGGKTQYF.

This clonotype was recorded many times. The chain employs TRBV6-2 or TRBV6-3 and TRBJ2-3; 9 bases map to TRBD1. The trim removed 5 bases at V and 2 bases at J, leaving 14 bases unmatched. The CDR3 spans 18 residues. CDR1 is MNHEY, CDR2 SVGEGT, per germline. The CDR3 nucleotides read TGTGCCAGCAGTAAATCCGCGACAGGGGGATGGGACACAGATACGCAGTATTTT. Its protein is CASSKSATGGWDTDTQYF.

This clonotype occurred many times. The CDR3 region is CASSSPTGHLGHIGNQPQHF. The CDR3 DNA follows: TGTGCCAGCAGCTCCCCGACCGGGCACCTAGGGCATATTGGCAATCAGCCCCAGCATTTT. The chain recombines TRBV6-2 or TRBV6-3 with TRBJ1-5, with D unresolved. The CDR3 loop spans 20 amino acids. The V gene's germline CDR1 is MNHEY and CDR2 SVGEGT. V gave up 6 bases and J gave up 2 bases, with 29 bases separating them.

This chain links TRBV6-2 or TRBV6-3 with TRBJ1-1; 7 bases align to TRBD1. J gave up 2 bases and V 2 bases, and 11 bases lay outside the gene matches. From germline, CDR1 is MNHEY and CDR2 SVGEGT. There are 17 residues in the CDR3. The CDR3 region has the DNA TGTGCCAGCAGTTACCGTTCCGACAGGGAGGAAAACACTGAAGCTTTCTTT. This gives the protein CASSYRSDREENTEAFF.

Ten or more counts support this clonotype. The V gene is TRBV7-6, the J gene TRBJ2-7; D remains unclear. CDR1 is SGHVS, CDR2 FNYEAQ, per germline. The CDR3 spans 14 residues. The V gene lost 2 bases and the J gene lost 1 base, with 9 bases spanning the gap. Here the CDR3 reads CASSLKQSSYEQYV. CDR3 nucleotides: TGTGCCAGCAGCTTAAAACAATCTTCCTACGAGCAGTACGTC.

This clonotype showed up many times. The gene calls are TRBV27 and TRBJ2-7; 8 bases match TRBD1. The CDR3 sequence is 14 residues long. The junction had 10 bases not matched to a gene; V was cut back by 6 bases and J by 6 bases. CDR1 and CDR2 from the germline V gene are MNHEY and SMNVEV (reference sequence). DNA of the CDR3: TGTGCCAGCAGCCGGGGGCAGGGGGCGCGCGAGCAGTACTTC. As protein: CASSRGQGAREQYF.

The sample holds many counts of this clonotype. The CDR3, as DNA: TGTGCTAGTGGTTTCGGCCCCGGGAACACCGGGGAGCTGTTTTTT. Encoded protein: CASGFGPGNTGELFF. The rearrangement links TRBV12-5 to TRBJ2-2; D gene unclear. The germline gives CDR1 LGHNT, CDR2 FRNRAP. V lost 3 bases, J lost 1 base, and 9 bases lay in between. This CDR3 has 15 residues.

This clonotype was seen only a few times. As DNA, the CDR3 is TGTGCCAGCAGCTTACGCCCGGGGATTGGGACAGATACGCAGTATTTT. Translation gives CASSLRPGIGTDTQYF. The chain links TRBV7-2 to TRBJ2-3; D perhaps matches TRBD2 (5 bases). The ends were cut back, 2 bases at V and 3 bases at J, with 15 bases in the middle. The CDR3 has 16 amino acids. Looked up from germline, CDR1 is SGHTA and CDR2 is FQGNSA.

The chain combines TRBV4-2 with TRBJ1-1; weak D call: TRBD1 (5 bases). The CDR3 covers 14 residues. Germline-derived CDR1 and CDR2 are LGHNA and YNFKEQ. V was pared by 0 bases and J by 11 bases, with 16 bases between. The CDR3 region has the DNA TGTGCCAGCAGCCAAGAAGGGGCAGGCTTCAGGGCTTTCTTT. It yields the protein CASSQEGAGFRAFF.

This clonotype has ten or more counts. The CDR3 DNA reads TGCGCCAGCAGCACGGAGGCCGCCTATAATTCACCCCTCCACTTT. Protein: CASSTEAAYNSPLHF. The chain couples TRBV5-1 to TRBJ1-6; D is undetermined. Germline V lookup: CDR1 SGHRS, CDR2 YFSETQ. This CDR3 has 15 residues. Trimming left V 4 bases short and J 2 bases short, with 10 bases between.

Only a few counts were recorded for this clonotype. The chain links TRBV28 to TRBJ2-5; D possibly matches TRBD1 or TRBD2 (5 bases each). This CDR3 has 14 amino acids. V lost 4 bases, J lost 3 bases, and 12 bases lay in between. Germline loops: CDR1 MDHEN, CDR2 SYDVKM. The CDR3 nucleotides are TGTGCCAGCAGTTCACTTGGGACGGAAGAGACCCAGTACTTC. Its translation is CASSSLGTEETQYF.

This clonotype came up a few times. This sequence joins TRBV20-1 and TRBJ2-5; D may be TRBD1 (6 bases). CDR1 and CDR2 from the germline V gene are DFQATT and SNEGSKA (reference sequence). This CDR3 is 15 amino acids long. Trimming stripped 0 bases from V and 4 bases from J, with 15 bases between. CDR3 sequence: CSARDFFRGTETQYF. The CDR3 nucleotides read TGCAGTGCTAGAGATTTTTTCAGGGGTACAGAGACCCAGTACTTC.

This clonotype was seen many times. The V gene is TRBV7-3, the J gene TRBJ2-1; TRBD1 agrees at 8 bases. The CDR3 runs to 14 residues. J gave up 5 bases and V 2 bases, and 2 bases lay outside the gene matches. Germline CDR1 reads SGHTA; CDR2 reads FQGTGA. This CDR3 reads CASSLEGQDNEQFF. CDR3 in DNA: TGTGCCAGCAGCTTAGAGGGACAGGACAATGAGCAGTTCTTC.

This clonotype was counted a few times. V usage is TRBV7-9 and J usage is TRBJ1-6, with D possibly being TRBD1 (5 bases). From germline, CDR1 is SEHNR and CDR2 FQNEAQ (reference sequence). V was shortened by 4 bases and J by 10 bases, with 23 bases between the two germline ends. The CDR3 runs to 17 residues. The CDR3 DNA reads TGTGCCAGCAGCTCCAGCGCGGGGACGGAGTATACCTCACCCCTCCACTTT. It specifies CASSSSAGTEYTSPLHF.

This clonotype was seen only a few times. The CDR3 protein is CASIPFSGGDTDTQYF. In nucleotides, the CDR3 is TGTGCCAGCATCCCTTTCAGCGGGGGGGACACAGATACGCAGTATTTT. This rearrangement joins TRBV5-5 to TRBJ2-3; TRBD2 matches 10 bases. Germline V lookup: CDR1 SGHKS, CDR2 YYEKEE (reference sequence). Trimming took 6 bases from V and 2 from J; bases not matched to a gene: 9. The CDR3 runs to 16 residues.

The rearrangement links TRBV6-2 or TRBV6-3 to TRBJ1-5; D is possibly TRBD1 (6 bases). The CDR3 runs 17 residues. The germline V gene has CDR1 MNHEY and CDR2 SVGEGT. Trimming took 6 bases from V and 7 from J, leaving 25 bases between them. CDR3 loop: CASSPSPSWRGDQPQHF. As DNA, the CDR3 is TGTGCCAGCAGCCCATCCCCCTCGTGGAGGGGGGACCAGCCCCAGCATTTT.

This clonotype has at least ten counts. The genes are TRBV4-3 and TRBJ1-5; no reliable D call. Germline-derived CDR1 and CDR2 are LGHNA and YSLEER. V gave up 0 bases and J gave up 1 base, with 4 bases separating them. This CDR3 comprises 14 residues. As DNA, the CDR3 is TGCGCCAGCAGCCAAGATGGCAGCAATCAGCCCCAGCATTTT. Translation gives CASSQDGSNQPQHF.

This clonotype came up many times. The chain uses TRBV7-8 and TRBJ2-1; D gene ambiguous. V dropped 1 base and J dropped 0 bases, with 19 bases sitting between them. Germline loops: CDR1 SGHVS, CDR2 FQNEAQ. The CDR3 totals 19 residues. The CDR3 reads CASSLGYPGPRSSYNEQFF. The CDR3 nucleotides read TGTGCCAGCAGCTTAGGGTACCCGGGCCCCAGGTCCTCCTACAATGAGCAGTTCTTC.

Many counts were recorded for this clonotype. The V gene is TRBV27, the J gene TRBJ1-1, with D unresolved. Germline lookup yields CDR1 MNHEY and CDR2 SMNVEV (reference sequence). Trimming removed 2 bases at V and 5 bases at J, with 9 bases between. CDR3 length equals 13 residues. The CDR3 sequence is CASSLIGMTEAFF. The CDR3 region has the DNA TGTGCCAGCAGTTTAATCGGGATGACTGAAGCTTTCTTT.

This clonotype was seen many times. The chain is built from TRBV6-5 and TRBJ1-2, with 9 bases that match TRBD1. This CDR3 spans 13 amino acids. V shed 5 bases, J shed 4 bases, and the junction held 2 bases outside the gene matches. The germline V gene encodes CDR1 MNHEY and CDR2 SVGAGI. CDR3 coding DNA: TGTGCCAGCAGTAGGACAGGGGCCTATGGCTACACCTTC. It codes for CASSRTGAYGYTF.

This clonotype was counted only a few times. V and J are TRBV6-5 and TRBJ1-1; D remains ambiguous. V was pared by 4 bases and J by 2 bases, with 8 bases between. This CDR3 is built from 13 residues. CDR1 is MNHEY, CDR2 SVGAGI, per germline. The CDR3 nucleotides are TGTGCCAGCAGTTCTTCAGATAACACTGAAGCTTTCTTT. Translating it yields CASSSSDNTEAFF.

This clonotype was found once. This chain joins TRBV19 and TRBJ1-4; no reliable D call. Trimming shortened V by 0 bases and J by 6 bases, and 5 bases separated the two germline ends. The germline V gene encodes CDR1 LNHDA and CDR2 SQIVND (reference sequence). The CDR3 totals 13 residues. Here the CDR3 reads CASSIDRDEKLFF. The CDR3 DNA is TGTGCCAGTAGTATAGACCGAGATGAAAAACTGTTTTTT.